Shown below are 27 T cell receptor beta chains from a single sample sequenced in a study of CXCR3-negative and CXCR3-positive naive CD8 T cells. Study conclusions and caveats: Naive cells that were CXCR3-positive had more hydrophobic TRB CDR3s (compared with CXCR3-negative naive cells).

These receptors' antigens are unknown. The TRB cDNA libraries were prepared by 5' RACE with UMI labels. TCRdb re-called the 5' RACE reads; one entry per CDR3 protein, DNA not given. This repertoire includes 85,000 to 130,000 distinct CDR3 sequences. The sequenced sample was naive CXCR3+ CD8+ T cells from blood. As to subset: CD45RO-CCR7+CD27+CD95- naive CD8+ T cells expressing CXCR3 (TNR3+). The source is a human donor in good health. Some clones in this sample may be carry-over from other donors' samples.

The chain is built from TRBV28 and TRBJ2-3; the TRBD1 assignment by TCRdb is unverifiable without DNA. Germline CDR1 MDHEN, CDR2 SYDVKM. The CDR3 is made up of 14 amino acids. The CDR3 region is CASSLGQTTDTQYF. Together with reference TRBV28 and TRBJ2-3, the CDR3 gives the full variable domain: DVKVTQSSRYLVKRTGEKVFLECVQDMDHENMFWYRQDPGLGLRLIYFSYDVKMKEKGDIPEGYSVSREKKERFSLILESASTNQTSMYLCASSLGQTTDTQYFGPGTRLTVL.

This rearrangement joins TRBV18 to TRBJ1-5; TCRdb names TRBD1, which stays unverified in the absence of DNA. Germline values: CDR1 KGHSH, CDR2 LQKENI. The CDR3 length is 14 residues. This CDR3 is CASSRAGEDQPQHF.

The chain uses TRBV7-9 and TRBJ1-2; absent DNA, TCRdb's TRBD1 call cannot be checked. The CDR3 is 14 amino acids. The V gene's germline CDR1 is SEHNR and CDR2 FQNEAQ (reference sequence). The chain's CDR3 is CASSPGRLNYGYTF.

The rearrangement joins TRBV20-1 to TRBJ2-7; the D call of TRBD1 rests on TCRdb alone, since no DNA is present to check it. There are 15 residues in the CDR3. CDR1 is DFQATT and CDR2 is SNEGSKA in the germline V gene (reference sequence). The CDR3 sequence is CSAETQVASSGEQYF.

V gene TRBV15 combines with J gene TRBJ1-1; with no DNA, the TCRdb D assignment of TRBD1 cannot be verified. The CDR3 loop spans 14 amino acids. The germline gives CDR1 LNHNV, CDR2 YYDKDF (reference sequence). CDR3 in amino acids: CATSRDRGTPEAFF.

The chain couples TRBV12-3 or TRBV12-4 to TRBJ1-2. The length of the CDR3 is 15 residues. The CDR3: CASSYEGRLNYGYTF.

The rearrangement uses TRBV4-1 and TRBJ2-4. Germline V gene lookup returns CDR1 MGHRA and CDR2 YSYEKL. The CDR3 has 17 residues. CDR3 sequence: CASSQAYGSLAKNIQYF.

V and J are TRBV7-2 and TRBJ2-3. Germline V gene sequence: CDR1 SGHTA, CDR2 FQGNSA. The CDR3 runs 13 residues. The CDR3 spells CASRSPPTDTQYF.

The rearrangement uses TRBV4-2 and TRBJ2-1. This CDR3 region has 13 residues. Looked up from germline, CDR1 is LGHNA and CDR2 is YNFKEQ. This CDR3 reads CASSQGTPNEQFF.

The chain joins TRBV4-1 to TRBJ2-3; TCRdb indicates TRBD1, and absent DNA this call remains unverified. The V gene's germline CDR1 is MGHRA and CDR2 YSYEKL. The CDR3 has 17 residues. CDR3 protein: CASSQDPGSVGTDTQYF.

V gene TRBV20-1 combines with J gene TRBJ2-1; with no DNA, the TCRdb D assignment of TRBD1 cannot be verified. The CDR3 is 12 residues long. Germline V lookup: CDR1 DFQATT, CDR2 SNEGSKA (reference sequence). The CDR3: CSARDGTRPEFF.

The rearrangement joins TRBV28 to TRBJ2-7; TCRdb picks TRBD1, but there is no DNA to check that call. This CDR3 has 14 residues. Germline CDR1 MDHEN, CDR2 SYDVKM. Here the CDR3 reads CASSELLRGLEQYF.

The genes are TRBV27 and TRBJ2-7; TCRdb's D gene call, TRBD1, goes unchecked for lack of DNA. The CDR3 extends over 14 amino acids. Germline CDR1 reads MNHEY; CDR2 reads SMNVEV (reference sequence). The chain's CDR3 is CASSYTDRVGEQYF.

This chain joins TRBV29-1 and TRBJ1-2; lacking DNA, the TRBD1 call made by TCRdb goes unchecked. The germline gives CDR1 SQVTM, CDR2 ANQGSEA. The CDR3 has 13 residues. The CDR3 reads CSVGGGTNYGYTF.

V and J are TRBV10-3 and TRBJ2-1; the TCRdb call, TRBD2, lacks DNA for checking. Looked up from germline, CDR1 is ENHRY and CDR2 is SYGVKD. CDR3 length equals 15 residues. The CDR3 reads CAISEPGGTYNEQFF.

V gene TRBV6-5 combines with J gene TRBJ1-1; TCRdb gives TRBD1 as the D gene, but with no DNA this cannot be confirmed. The CDR3 runs 15 residues. In germline, CDR1 is MNHEY, CDR2 SVGAGI. CDR3 residues: CASSIGQGADTEAFF.

The chain joins TRBV20-1 to TRBJ1-5; checking the TCRdb D call of TRBD1 is not possible without DNA. CDR1 DFQATT and CDR2 SNEGSKA come from the germline V gene (reference sequence). This CDR3 region has 12 residues. The CDR3 is CSASGGNQPQHF.

The chain couples TRBV15 to TRBJ2-7; TCRdb designates TRBD1, a call that cannot be tested without DNA. The CDR3 extends over 16 amino acids. The germline gives CDR1 LNHNV, CDR2 YYDKDF (reference sequence). CDR3 residues: CATSDPGQGAPHEQYF.

This chain uses TRBV29-1 with TRBJ2-7; TCRdb returns TRBD1, unconfirmable since there is no DNA. CDR1 and CDR2 (germline): SQVTM, ANQGSEA. The CDR3 runs 13 residues. This chain's CDR3 is CSVGQGELYEQYF.

The V and J genes are TRBV2 and TRBJ2-6; TCRdb names TRBD2, which stays unverified in the absence of DNA. The CDR3 has 18 residues. Germline V CDR1 and CDR2: SNHLY, FYNNEI. The CDR3 sequence is CASSDKTSGYSGANVLTF.

This rearrangement joins TRBV7-8 to TRBJ2-3; the D call from TCRdb, TRBD1, cannot be confirmed without DNA. Germline lookup yields CDR1 SGHVS and CDR2 FQNEAQ. CDR3 size: 17 residues. The CDR3 sequence is CASSLQRDTGRTDTQYF.

The CDR3 reads CASSLGVGIYEQYF. The genes are TRBV7-2 and TRBJ2-7. In germline, CDR1 is SGHTA, CDR2 FQGNSA. The CDR3 is 14 amino acids. The full variable domain, completed using reference TRBV7-2 and TRBJ2-7, is GAGVSQSPSNKVTEKGKDVELRCDPISGHTALYWYRQSLGQGLEFLIYFQGNSAPDKSGLPSDRFSAERTGGSVSTLTIQRTQQEDSAVYLCASSLGVGIYEQYFGPGTRLTVT.

The chain couples TRBV28 to TRBJ2-2; the TCRdb call, TRBD1, lacks DNA for checking. The germline CDR1 and CDR2 sequences are MDHEN and SYDVKM. The CDR3 is 14 residues long. The chain's CDR3 is CASSSHRAAGELFF.

The V call is TRBV7-3, the J call TRBJ2-3. Germline CDR1 reads SGHTA; CDR2 reads FQGTGA. This CDR3 contains 13 residues. The CDR3 reads CASSLLSTDTQYF.

The V gene is TRBV19, the J gene TRBJ2-5; TCRdb picks TRBD1, but there is no DNA to check that call. Germline-derived CDR1 and CDR2 are LNHDA and SQIVND (reference sequence). The CDR3 has 13 residues. The chain's CDR3 is CASSIGGTETQYF.

The V call is TRBV29-1, the J call TRBJ1-1; no DNA is available, so the TRBD1 call from TCRdb remains unchecked. The CDR3 is 13 residues long. Germline V gives CDR1 SQVTM, CDR2 ANQGSEA. CDR3 loop: CSGETALNTEAFF. The complete variable domain, with remaining parts taken from reference TRBV29-1 and TRBJ1-1, reads SAVISQKPSRDICQRGTSLTIQCQVDSQVTMMFWYRQQPGQSLTLIATANQGSEATYESGFVIDKFPISRPNLTFSTLTVSNMSPEDSSIYLCSGETALNTEAFFGQGTRLTVV.

The chain combines TRBV7-2 with TRBJ1-1; checking the TCRdb D call of TRBD1 is not possible without DNA. The length of the CDR3 is 13 residues. Germline lookup yields CDR1 SGHTA and CDR2 FQGNSA. This chain's CDR3 is CASSLGGFTEAFF.